Presented here are 22 T cell receptor beta chains from one specimen sequenced in a study of early T cells in non-severe SARS-CoV-2 infection. Each CDR3 protein gets one entry after TCRdb re-called the 5' RACE reads with MiXCR. The profile shows over 60,000 distinct CDR3 sequences, approximately 11% of them singletons. The sequenced sample was whole blood, obtained at baseline. These receptors all stem from an adult who was a healthcare worker with PCR-confirmed SARS-CoV-2 infection or an uninfected control (not recorded which).

The gene calls are TRBV18 and TRBJ1-1; D may be TRBD1 (5 bases). Trimming pared 6 bases from V and 3 bases from J, leaving 11 bases between. The CDR3 has 13 amino acids. Germline CDR1 reads KGHSH; CDR2 reads LQKENI. Here the CDR3 reads CASSHDRDTEAFF. CDR3 bases: TGTGCCAGCTCCCACGACAGAGACACTGAAGCTTTCTTT.

J is TRBJ1-2 and V is TRBV29-1; unclear D gene. Germline CDR1 and CDR2: SQVTM and ANQGSEA. The CDR3 has 15 amino acids. V gave up 1 base and J gave up 2 bases, with 14 bases separating them. The CDR3 coding sequence is TGCAGCGTTGAAGGGCTTAGCGGCCAAAACTATGGCTACACCTTC. The encoded protein is CSVEGLSGQNYGYTF.

This clonotype was recorded a few times. The chain carries TRBV10-3 and TRBJ2-3, with a weak D call TRBD1 (7 bases). The V end lost 6 bases, the J end lost 0 bases, and 10 bases lay between the germline ends. The CDR3 consists of 14 residues. Germline lookup yields CDR1 ENHRY and CDR2 SYGVKD. DNA for the CDR3: TGTGCCATCAGACAGGGGACTAGCACAGATACGCAGTATTTT. As protein: CAIRQGTSTDTQYF.

This clonotype occurred many times. This chain connects TRBV2 to TRBJ2-7; D is uncertain. Germline-derived CDR1 and CDR2 are SNHLY and FYNNEI. The CDR3 sequence is 13 residues long. Trimming removed 2 bases from V and 1 base from J, with 6 bases in between. In DNA form, the CDR3 reads TGTGCCAGCAGTGAATACCGTTCCTACGAGCAGTACTTC. Translation: CASSEYRSYEQYF.

This clonotype is a singleton in its sample. This chain links TRBV13 with TRBJ2-2; possibly TRBD1 for D (6 bases). V was trimmed by 6 bases and J by 7 bases, leaving 12 bases between them. The CDR3 consists of 13 residues. Germline CDR1 PRHDT, CDR2 FYEKMQ (reference sequence). CDR3 protein: CASRQTGFGELFF. The CDR3, as DNA: TGTGCCAGCAGGCAAACAGGGTTCGGGGAGCTGTTTTTT. Looking up the rest from reference TRBV13 and TRBJ2-2 gives the full variable domain: AAGVIQSPRHLIKEKRETATLKCYPIPRHDTVYWYQQGPGQDPQFLISFYEKMQSDKGSIPDRFSAQQFSDYHSELNMSSLELGDSALYFCASRQTGFGELFFGEGSRLTVL.

As concerns this clonotype: A single base separates this from a much larger clone, so it may be a read error. J is TRBJ2-7 and V is TRBV28; no clear D. CDR1 MDHEN and CDR2 SYDVKM come from the germline V gene. The ends were cut back, 5 bases at V and 0 bases at J, with 8 bases in the middle. This CDR3 contains 13 residues. In DNA, the CDR3 is TGTGCCAGCAGTCCAGTAGTCTCCTACGAGCAGTACTTC. Its translation is CASSPVVSYEQYF.

Only a few counts were recorded for this clonotype. The V and J genes are TRBV11-2 and TRBJ2-7; the D is unclear. CDR1 and CDR2 (germline): SGHAT, FQNNGV. This CDR3 has 12 residues. Trimming removed 1 base at V and 7 bases at J, with 8 bases between. The DNA for the CDR3 is TGTGCCAGCAGCTTAGGTCCAGGAGAGCAGTACTTC. It is translated as CASSLGPGEQYF.

This clonotype has a count of ten or more. The rearrangement uses TRBV11-2 and TRBJ2-7; D unresolved. The germline V and J ends were trimmed by 3 bases and 1 base, with 7 bases remaining between them. Germline-derived CDR1 and CDR2 are SGHAT and FQNNGV. There are 13 residues in the CDR3. CDR3 protein: CASSLPSSYEQYF. The CDR3 region has the DNA TGTGCCAGCAGCTTGCCTAGTTCCTACGAGCAGTACTTC. Using reference TRBV11-2 and TRBJ2-7 for the parts outside the CDR3, the full variable domain is EAGVAQSPRYKIIEKRQSVAFWCNPISGHATLYWYQQILGQGPKLLIQFQNNGVVDDSQLPKDRFSAERLKGVDSTLKIQPAKLEDSAVYLCASSLPSSYEQYFGPGTRLTVT.

The table lists this clonotype with a few counts. The V gene is TRBV7-2, the J gene TRBJ2-5; possibly TRBD2 for D (6 bases). The CDR3 covers 15 residues. Germline V lookup: CDR1 SGHTA, CDR2 FQGNSA. V shed 0 bases and J shed 5 bases, with 13 bases lying between them. The CDR3 reads CASSLAAGAGETQYF. CDR3 bases: TGTGCCAGCAGCTTAGCGGCGGGCGCGGGGGAGACCCAGTACTTC.

This clonotype was seen a few times. One end of the junction is discordant with germline, which a read error may explain. The J gene is TRBJ2-1, the V gene TRBV15, with 8 bases identical to TRBD2. Germline-derived CDR1 and CDR2 are LNHNV and YYDKDF (reference sequence). The CDR3 extends over 12 amino acids. CDR3 nucleotides: TGTGCCACCAGCAGTAGCGGGGCCTATTTCCTCTTC. Protein product: CATSSSGAYFLF.

The V call is TRBV6-1, the J call TRBJ1-3, with 7 bases lining up with TRBD1. CDR1 and CDR2 (germline): MNHNS, SASEGT. The V segment lost 6 bases and the J segment 2 bases; nucleotides outside the gene matches: 4. The CDR3 covers 14 residues. The CDR3 nucleotides read TGTGCCAGCAGGGGACAGCCGCCTGGAAACACCATATATTTT. The encoded protein is CASRGQPPGNTIYF.

This clonotype was recorded at least ten times. The chain couples TRBV13 to TRBJ1-6; D is perhaps TRBD1 (6 bases). CDR3 length equals 15 residues. The V end was cut by 6 bases, the J end by 2 bases, with 11 bases between. The germline CDR1 and CDR2 sequences are PRHDT and FYEKMQ (reference sequence). In DNA, the CDR3 is TGTGCCAGCAGGTCGAAGGGGGCCTATAATTCACCCCTCCACTTT. Amino acids: CASRSKGAYNSPLHF.

The chain links TRBV18 to TRBJ2-7; D unresolved. The CDR3 has 15 residues. Trimming removed 2 bases from V and 0 bases from J, with 11 bases in between. Per the germline V gene, CDR1 is KGHSH and CDR2 is LQKENI. CDR3: CASSPTTGDSYEQYF. In DNA, the CDR3 is TGTGCCAGCTCACCAACGACCGGTGACTCCTACGAGCAGTACTTC.

This chain uses TRBV6-2 or TRBV6-3 with TRBJ2-3; 9 nucleotides agree with TRBD1. V was clipped by 8 bases and J by 2 bases; unmatched bases: 23. CDR3 size: 20 residues. The germline V gene has CDR1 MNHEY and CDR2 SVGEGT. The CDR3 reads CASASIRDRVFGTVTDTQYF. For the CDR3, the DNA is TGTGCCAGCGCCTCAATCCGGGACAGGGTGTTTGGCACAGTCACAGATACGCAGTATTTT.

As regards this clonotype: A much larger clone is a single base away; this may be a read error. This rearrangement joins TRBV7-6 to TRBJ2-1; 9 bases fit TRBD1. V dropped 6 bases and J dropped 9; count of bases not matched to a gene: 15. Germline CDR1 reads SGHVS; CDR2 reads FNYEAQ. This CDR3 region has 16 residues. This chain's CDR3 is CASRPTPGQGDIEQFF. The CDR3 coding sequence is TGTGCCAGCAGGCCTACTCCGGGACAGGGAGACATTGAGCAGTTCTTC.

The V call is TRBV19, the J call TRBJ2-5; D not certain. The germline V gene has CDR1 LNHDA and CDR2 SQIVND (reference sequence). This CDR3 has 11 residues. The V gene lost 9 bases and the J gene lost 0 bases, with 5 bases spanning the gap. CDR3 coding DNA: TGTGCCAGCCGGGACCAAGAGACCCAGTACTTC. It is translated as CASRDQETQYF. Full variable domain (missing parts from reference TRBV19 and TRBJ2-5): DGGITQSPKYLFRKEGQNVTLSCEQNLNHDAMYWYRQDPGQGLRLIYYSQIVNDFQKGDIAEGYSVSREKKESFPLTVTSAQKNPTAFYLCASRDQETQYFGPGTRLLVL.

This clonotype was seen more than once but under ten times. V gene TRBV6-5 combines with J gene TRBJ2-1; the match to TRBD2 covers 7 bases. J was trimmed by 9 bases and V by 7 bases; bases with no gene match: 9. The germline V gene has CDR1 MNHEY and CDR2 SVGAGI. CDR3 length: 13 amino acids. The CDR3 DNA is TGTGCCAGCAAAATGAGCGGGGCATCTGAGCAGTTCTTC. As protein: CASKMSGASEQFF.

This clonotype was detected only a few times. This chain joins TRBV6-2 or TRBV6-3 and TRBJ1-4; D perhaps matches TRBD1 (5 bases). Germline CDR1 MNHEY, CDR2 SVGEGT. The CDR3 has 13 amino acids. V lost 2 bases and J lost 10, with 11 bases in between. CDR3 bases: TGTGCCAGCAGTTACGGGTGGACAAGAAAACTGTTTTTT. Protein sequence: CASSYGWTRKLFF.

The CDR3 here is CASREDRETQYF. The DNA of the CDR3 is TGTGCCAGCAGGGAGGATCGGGAGACCCAGTACTTC. The V call is TRBV12-3 or TRBV12-4, the J call TRBJ2-5; TRBD2 might be the D (5 bases). V gave up 6 bases and J gave up 5 bases, with 10 bases separating them. The CDR3 runs 12 residues.

This clonotype was detected ten times or more. The rearrangement links TRBV6-2 or TRBV6-3 to TRBJ2-1; 8 positions agree with TRBD2. The junction had 12 bases not matched to a gene; V was cut back by 4 bases and J by 4 bases. The germline V gene has CDR1 MNHEY and CDR2 SVGEGT. This CDR3 has 17 amino acids. The CDR3: CASSSPLGERGYNEQFF. The CDR3 nucleotides read TGTGCCAGCAGTTCCCCTTTAGGCGAGCGGGGGTACAATGAGCAGTTCTTC.

This clonotype has just a few counts. The gene calls are TRBV6-2 or TRBV6-3 and TRBJ2-5, with TRBD2 matching over 12 bases. V gave up 6 bases and J gave up 3 bases; unmatched junction bases: 8. The CDR3 spans 16 residues. The germline gives CDR1 MNHEY, CDR2 SVGEGT. CDR3 in DNA: TGTGCCAGCAGGCAGACTAGCGGGGGCCAAAAAGAGACCCAGTACTTC. Its protein product is CASRQTSGGQKETQYF.

This clonotype occurred a few times. The rearrangement joins TRBV20-1 to TRBJ2-5, with unresolved D. The CDR3 length is 11 residues. CDR1 and CDR2 from the germline V gene are DFQATT and SNEGSKA (reference sequence). V gave up 3 bases and J gave up 6 bases, with 8 bases separating them. CDR3 region: CSASLGQTQYF. CDR3 DNA sequence: TGCAGTGCTAGCCTCGGACAGACCCAGTACTTC.